This note documents a single TCR beta chain sequence. Its antigen is unidentified. Being one base from a much bigger clone, this may be a read error. CDR1 is SGHTA, CDR2 FQGNSA, per germline. The V end lost 3 bases, the J end lost 10 bases, and 19 bases lay between the germline ends. The CDR3 has 15 residues. This record comes from a study of regulatory T cells in long-lasting Graves disease. Study conclusions and caveats: In persistent patients, shared public clonotypes (roughly 2,700) outnumbered those in new patients (nearly 1,000).

To make TCR beta libraries, researchers used iRepertoire HTBI primers and Arm-PCR of CDR3 regions. MiXCR was run by TCRdb on the multiplex PCR reads, yielding one entry per CDR3 protein. Of roughly 610,000 distinct CDR3 sequences in the sample, roughly 16% were seen once. The time point was: newly diagnosed GD, antithyroid drugs for less than 3 months. Preparation of the TCR library used RNA extracted from PBMCs. The collection involved drawing nine milliliters of peripheral blood into EDTA tubes. These data also formed part of another study, on T cells in Graves' hyperthyroidism and ophthalmopathy. That report notes: Clinical symptoms, serum thyroxine, TRAb, thyroid ultrasound and orbital computed tomography informed diagnoses. With the HTBI primer set, the TCR CDR3 went through a first round of RT-PCR.

This TCR derives from a woman aged 25 to 45 with Graves disease. The V call is TRBV7-2, the J call TRBJ2-1; D is uncertain. The sequencing used peripheral blood mononuclear cells (PBMCs), collected at new diagnosis, from a patient treated with antithyroid drugs. CDR3 bases: TGTGCCAGCAGCTTCCGTGGCGACTCGACTTACGAGCAGTTCTTC. Its translation is CASSFRGDSTYEQFF.